This T cell receptor beta chain came from a study of T cell responses to AZD1222 COVID-19 vaccine. Sequencing used immunoSEQ multiplex PCR; TCRdb keeps in-frame clones, though not all of them. The sample carries roughly 130,000 clones, more than 80% recorded once. Trimming removed 4 bases at V and 9 bases at J, with 12 bases between. CDR3 size: 12 residues. Germline lookup yields CDR1 MDHEN and CDR2 SYDVKM. Overall study findings and caveats: Clonal diversity may have been underestimated, and the donors were mostly white British, with more females than males.

Regarding this clone: Its matching antigen is unknown.

The rearrangement links TRBV28 to TRBJ1-2; D remains ambiguous. The source of this sequence is an adult who received the MenACWY meningococcal vaccine as a control. The starting material was peripheral blood, obtained 28 days after the second dose of the MenACWY control vaccine. The CDR3 DNA sequence: TGTGCCAGCAGTTCCTTTGGTTCTCGCTACACCTTC. It encodes CASSSFGSRYTF.